This record concerns one T cell receptor beta chain sequence. The sample is drawn from a study of blood T cell repertoires in COVID-19. As for the study in general: The analysed material was cDNA or gDNA that came from T cells, B-cell-depleted T cells, or PBMCs.

Profiled with immunoSEQ multiplex PCR; TCRdb holds only in-frame clones, not every one. The table includes about 70,000 clones, about four fifths detected once. Germline CDR1 and CDR2: MRHNA and SNTAGT. The V end was cut by 7 bases, the J end by 1 base, with 10 bases between. The length of the CDR3 is 14 residues. The material sequenced was peripheral blood. This TCR was recovered from a woman at least 80 years old with active or convalescent COVID-19. The chain is built from TRBV6-4 and TRBJ2-2; D is possibly TRBD1 (5 bases). In DNA, the CDR3 is TGTGCCAGCACCCCCAGGGAGAACACCGGGGAGCTGTTTTTT. Its protein product is CASTPRENTGELFF.